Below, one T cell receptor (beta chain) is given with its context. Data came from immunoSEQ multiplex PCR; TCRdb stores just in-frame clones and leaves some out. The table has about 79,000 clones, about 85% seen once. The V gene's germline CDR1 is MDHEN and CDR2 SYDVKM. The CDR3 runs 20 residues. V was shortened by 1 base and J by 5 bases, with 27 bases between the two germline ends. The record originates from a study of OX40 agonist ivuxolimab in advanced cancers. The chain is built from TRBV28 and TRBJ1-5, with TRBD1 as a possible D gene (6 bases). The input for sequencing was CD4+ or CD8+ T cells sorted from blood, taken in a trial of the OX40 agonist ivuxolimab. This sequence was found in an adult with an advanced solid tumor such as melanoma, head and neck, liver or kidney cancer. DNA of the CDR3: TGTGCCAGCAGTTTATCCCGTAAAACGGGGGCATCAATTTACTATCAGCCCCAGCATTTT. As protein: CASSLSRKTGASIYYQPQHF.